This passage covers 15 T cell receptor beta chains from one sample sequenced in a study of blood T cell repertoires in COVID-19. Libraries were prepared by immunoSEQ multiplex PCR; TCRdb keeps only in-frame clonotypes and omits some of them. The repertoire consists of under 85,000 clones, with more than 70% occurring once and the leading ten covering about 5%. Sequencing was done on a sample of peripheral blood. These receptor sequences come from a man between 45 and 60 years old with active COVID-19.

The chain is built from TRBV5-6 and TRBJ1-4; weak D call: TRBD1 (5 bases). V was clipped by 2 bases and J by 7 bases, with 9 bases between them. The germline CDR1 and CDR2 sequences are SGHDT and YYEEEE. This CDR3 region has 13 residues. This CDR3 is CASSLWGGEKLFF. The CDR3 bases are TGTGCCAGCAGCTTATGGGGGGGTGAAAAACTGTTTTTT.

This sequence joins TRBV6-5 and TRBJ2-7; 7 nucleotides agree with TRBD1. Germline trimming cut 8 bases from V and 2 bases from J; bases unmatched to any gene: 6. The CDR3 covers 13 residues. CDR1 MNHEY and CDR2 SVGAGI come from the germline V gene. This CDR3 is CASRDSITYEQYF. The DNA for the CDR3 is TGTGCCAGCCGGGACAGCATCACCTACGAGCAGTACTTC.

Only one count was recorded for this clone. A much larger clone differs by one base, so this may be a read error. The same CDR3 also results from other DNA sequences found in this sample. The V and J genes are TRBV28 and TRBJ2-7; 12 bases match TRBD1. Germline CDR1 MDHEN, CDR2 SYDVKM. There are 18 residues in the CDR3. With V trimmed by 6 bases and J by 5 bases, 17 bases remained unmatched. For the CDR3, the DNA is TGTGCCAGCAGCATTACCGGGACAGGGGGCAGACTTATCCACGAGCAGTACTTC. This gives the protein CASSITGTGGRLIHEQYF.

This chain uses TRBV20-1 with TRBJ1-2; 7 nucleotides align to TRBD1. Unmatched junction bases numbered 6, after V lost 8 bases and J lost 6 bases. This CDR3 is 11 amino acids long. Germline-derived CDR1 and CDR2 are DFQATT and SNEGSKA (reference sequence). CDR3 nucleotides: TGCAGTCCTAAGGGGGCGGATGGCTACACCTTC. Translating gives CSPKGADGYTF.

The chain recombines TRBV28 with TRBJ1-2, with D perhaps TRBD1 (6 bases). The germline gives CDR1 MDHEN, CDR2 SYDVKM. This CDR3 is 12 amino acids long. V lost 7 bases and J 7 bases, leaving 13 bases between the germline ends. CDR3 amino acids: CASTSSGVGYTF. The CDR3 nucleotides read TGTGCCAGCACCTCGTCAGGGGTTGGCTACACCTTC.

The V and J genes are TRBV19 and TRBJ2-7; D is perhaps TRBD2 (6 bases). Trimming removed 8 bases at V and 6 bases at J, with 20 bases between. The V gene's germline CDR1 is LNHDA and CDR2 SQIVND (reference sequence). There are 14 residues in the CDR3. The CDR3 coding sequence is TGTGCCAGTCGGAAGGAGGGGACGTTAGGCGAGCAGTACTTC. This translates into CASRKEGTLGEQYF.

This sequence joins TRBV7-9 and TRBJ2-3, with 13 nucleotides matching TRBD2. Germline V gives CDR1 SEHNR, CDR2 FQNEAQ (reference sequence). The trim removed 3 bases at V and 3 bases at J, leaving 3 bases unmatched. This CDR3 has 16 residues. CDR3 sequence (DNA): TGTGCCAGCAGCTTGGGGACTAGCGGGATTACAGATACGCAGTATTTT. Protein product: CASSLGTSGITDTQYF.

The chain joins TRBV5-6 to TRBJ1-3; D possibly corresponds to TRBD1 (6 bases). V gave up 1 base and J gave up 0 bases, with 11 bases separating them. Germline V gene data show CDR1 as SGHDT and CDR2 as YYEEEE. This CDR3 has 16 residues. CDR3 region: CASSLRQGTSGNTIYF. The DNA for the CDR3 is TGTGCCAGCAGCTTGAGGCAGGGGACCTCTGGAAACACCATATATTTT.

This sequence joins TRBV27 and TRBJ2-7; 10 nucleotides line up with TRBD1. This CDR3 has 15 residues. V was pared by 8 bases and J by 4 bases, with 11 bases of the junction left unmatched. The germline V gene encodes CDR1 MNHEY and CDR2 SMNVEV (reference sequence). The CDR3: CASAPRDRGVYEQYF. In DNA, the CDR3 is TGTGCCAGCGCTCCCCGGGACAGGGGAGTGTACGAGCAGTACTTC.

Here the CDR3 DNA reads TGCGCCAGCAGCTGGAGTAGCGGGAGGTACGAGCAGTACTTC. Protein: CASSWSSGRYEQYF. The V gene is TRBV5-1, the J gene TRBJ2-7; 10 bases align to TRBD2. CDR3 length equals 14 residues. Germline V gene lookup returns CDR1 SGHRS and CDR2 YFSETQ. The ends lost 3 bases at V and 4 bases at J; junction bases unmatched: 4.

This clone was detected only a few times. This CDR3 reads CASSVDDSYYGYTF. The CDR3 bases are TGTGCCAGCAGCGTAGACGACTCCTACTATGGCTACACCTTC. The chain combines TRBV9 with TRBJ1-2, with no clear D. Germline CDR1 SGDLS, CDR2 YYNGEE. The CDR3 length is 14 residues. The V gene lost 0 bases and the J gene lost 3 bases, with 9 bases spanning the gap. Full variable domain (outside the CDR3, taken from reference TRBV9 and TRBJ1-2): DSGVTQTPKHLITATGQRVTLRCSPRSGDLSVYWYQQSLDQGLQFLIQYYNGEERAKGNILERFSAQQFPDLHSELNLSSLELGDSALYFCASSVDDSYYGYTFGSGTRLTVV.

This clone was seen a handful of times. CDR3: CASSGQVSNQPQHF. Written as DNA, the CDR3 is TGTGCCAGCAGCGGACAGGTTAGCAATCAGCCCCAGCATTTT. V is TRBV6-4 and J is TRBJ1-5; 7 bases are a match to TRBD1. Germline CDR1 and CDR2: MRHNA and SNTAGT. V lost 6 bases, J lost 0 bases, and 2 bases stayed unmatched. CDR3 length: 14 amino acids.

CDR3 bases: TGTGCCAGCAGTTCCTCCGGGACAGGGTTCTCCGAGCAGTACTTC. Amino acid sequence: CASSSSGTGFSEQYF. The chain is built from TRBV28 and TRBJ2-7; 9 bases align to TRBD1. The CDR3 spans 15 residues. Germline V lookup: CDR1 MDHEN, CDR2 SYDVKM. Losses at the gene ends were 4 bases for V and 6 bases for J; bases not matched to a gene: 10. Full variable domain (remainder filled in from reference TRBV28 and TRBJ2-7): DVKVTQSSRYLVKRTGEKVFLECVQDMDHENMFWYRQDPGLGLRLIYFSYDVKMKEKGDIPEGYSVSREKKERFSLILESASTNQTSMYLCASSSSGTGFSEQYFGPGTRLTVT.

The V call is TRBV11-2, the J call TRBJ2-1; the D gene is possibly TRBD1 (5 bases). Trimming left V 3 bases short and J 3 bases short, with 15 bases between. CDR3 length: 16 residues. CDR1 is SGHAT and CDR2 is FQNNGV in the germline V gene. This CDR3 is CASSFPQGELYNEQFF. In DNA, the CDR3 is TGTGCCAGCAGCTTCCCTCAAGGGGAACTCTACAATGAGCAGTTCTTC.

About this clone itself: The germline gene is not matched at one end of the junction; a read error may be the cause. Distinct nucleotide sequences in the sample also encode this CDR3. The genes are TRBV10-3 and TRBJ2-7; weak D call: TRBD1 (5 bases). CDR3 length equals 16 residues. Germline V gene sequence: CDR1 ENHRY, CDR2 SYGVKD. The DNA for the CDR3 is TGTGCCATCAGTGAGTCCTGGGGTCAGGGCTCCTACGAACAGTACTTC. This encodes CAISESWGQGSYEQYF.